These T cell receptor beta chains were read from a single sample in a study of T cells in Graves' hyperthyroidism and ophthalmopathy. TCRdb used MiXCR to reprocess the multiplex PCR reads, holding one entry per CDR3 protein. The repertoire has over 500,000 distinct CDR3 sequences, approximately 17% of them found once; the top ten carry 15% to 20%. Sequencing used blood. Source of these receptors: a woman under 30 with Graves' ophthalmopathy. CDR3s include the opening cysteine and the closing phenylalanine or tryptophan. D genes are given only for firm matches. Some rows have no size entry. The others give once, few or many, or a class for an expanded clone.

v_gene: TRBV12-3/TRBV12-4; abundance: NA; j_gene: TRBJ1-6; d_gene: NA; CDR3aa: CASRSWDSRSPLHF; CDR3nt: TGTGCCAGCAGAAGTTGGGATTCGAGGTCACCCCTCCACTTT
v_gene: TRBV7-9; abundance: few; j_gene: TRBJ2-3; d_gene: NA; CDR3aa: CASSLVRGITDTQYF; CDR3nt: TGTGCCAGCAGCTTAGTACGGGGAATCACAGATACGCAGTATTTT
v_gene: TRBV6-1; abundance: NA; j_gene: TRBJ1-3; d_gene: NA; CDR3aa: CASSHTYRAGNTIYF; CDR3nt: TGTGCCAGCAGTCATACCTACAGAGCTGGAAACACCATATATTTT
v_gene: TRBV7-8; abundance: many; j_gene: TRBJ2-2; d_gene: TRBD2; CDR3aa: CASSLAGGITGELFF; CDR3nt: TGTGCCAGCAGCCTAGCGGGAGGTATCACCGGGGAGCTGTTTTTT
v_gene: TRBV3-1; abundance: many; j_gene: TRBJ2-2; d_gene: NA; CDR3aa: CASGQGHTGELFF; CDR3nt: TGTGCCAGCGGGCAGGGCCACACCGGGGAGCTGTTTTTT
v_gene: TRBV5-5; abundance: many; j_gene: TRBJ2-1; d_gene: TRBD2; CDR3aa: CASSSGSGRYNEQFF; CDR3nt: TGTGCCAGCAGCTCCGGCAGCGGGAGGTACAATGAGCAGTTCTTC
v_gene: TRBV4-3; abundance: NA; j_gene: TRBJ2-2; d_gene: TRBD2; CDR3aa: CASSQTSGRAVGELFF; CDR3nt: TGCGCCAGCAGCCAAACTAGCGGGAGGGCCGTCGGGGAGCTGTTTTTT
v_gene: TRBV14; abundance: many; j_gene: TRBJ1-1; d_gene: NA; CDR3aa: CASSQVPGNTEAFF; CDR3nt: TGTGCCAGCAGCCAAGTGCCGGGGAACACTGAAGCTTTCTTT
v_gene: TRBV11-2; abundance: NA; j_gene: TRBJ2-7; d_gene: TRBD1; CDR3aa: CASSEWGTDSAYEQYF; CDR3nt: TGTGCCAGCAGTGAATGGGGGACAGATTCGGCCTACGAGCAGTACTTC
v_gene: TRBV7-2; abundance: many; j_gene: TRBJ2-3; d_gene: NA; CDR3aa: CASSLAGARDTQYF; CDR3nt: TGTGCCAGCAGCTTAGCGGGAGCGAGAGATACGCAGTATTTT
v_gene: TRBV5-1; abundance: few; j_gene: TRBJ2-5; d_gene: TRBD1; CDR3aa: CASSWQGQEETQYF; CDR3nt: TGCGCCAGCAGCTGGCAGGGACAGGAAGAGACCCAGTACTTC
v_gene: TRBV15; abundance: many; j_gene: TRBJ1-1; d_gene: NA; CDR3aa: CATSMGMNTEAFF; CDR3nt: TGTGCCACCAGCATGGGTATGAACACTGAAGCTTTCTTT
v_gene: TRBV10-3; abundance: many; j_gene: TRBJ1-2; d_gene: NA; CDR3aa: CAITRQGSNYGYTF; CDR3nt: TGTGCCATCACGAGGCAGGGTTCCAACTATGGCTACACCTTC
v_gene: TRBV27; abundance: many; j_gene: TRBJ2-3; d_gene: NA; CDR3aa: CASSPARGRRGDTQYF; CDR3nt: TGTGCCAGCAGTCCCGCCCGGGGCAGGCGAGGAGATACGCAGTATTTT
v_gene: TRBV30; abundance: many; j_gene: TRBJ2-3; d_gene: TRBD2; CDR3aa: CAWNAGGQADTQYF; CDR3nt: TGTGCCTGGAATGCGGGAGGGCAGGCAGATACGCAGTATTTT
v_gene: TRBV10-3; abundance: NA; j_gene: TRBJ2-3; d_gene: NA; CDR3aa: CAISALAADTQYF; CDR3nt: TGTGCCATCAGTGCACTCGCTGCAGATACGCAGTATTTT
v_gene: TRBV7-2; abundance: many; j_gene: TRBJ2-1; d_gene: NA; CDR3aa: CASSLSPPFGGGSYNEQFF; CDR3nt: TGTGCCAGCAGCTTAAGCCCTCCCTTTGGCGGAGGCTCCTACAATGAGCAGTTCTTC
v_gene: TRBV25-1; abundance: many; j_gene: TRBJ2-1; d_gene: TRBD2; CDR3aa: CASSELNTGTSGGASYNEQFF; CDR3nt: TGTGCCAGCAGTGAGCTAAACACCGGGACTAGCGGGGGGGCCTCCTACAATGAGCAGTTCTTC
v_gene: TRBV28; abundance: few; j_gene: TRBJ2-4; d_gene: NA; CDR3aa: CASGDRLGVDIQYF; CDR3nt: TGTGCCAGCGGAGACAGACTAGGCGTGGACATTCAGTACTTC
v_gene: TRBV2; abundance: many; j_gene: TRBJ1-2; d_gene: NA; CDR3aa: CASSGGIMYGYTF; CDR3nt: TGTGCCAGCAGTGGGGGGATCATGTACGGCTACACCTTC
v_gene: TRBV19; abundance: NA; j_gene: TRBJ2-2; d_gene: TRBD1; CDR3aa: CASSTEGASGELFF; CDR3nt: TGTGCCAGTAGTACCGAGGGGGCGTCTGGGGAGCTGTTTTTT
v_gene: TRBV27; abundance: many; j_gene: TRBJ1-1; d_gene: NA; CDR3aa: CASSDTGTNTEAFF; CDR3nt: TGTGCCAGCAGTGATACCGGGACTAACACTGAAGCTTTCTTT
v_gene: TRBV28; abundance: many; j_gene: TRBJ2-3; d_gene: TRBD1; CDR3aa: CASSKRQGATDTQYF; CDR3nt: TGTGCCAGCAGTAAAAGACAGGGGGCCACAGATACGCAGTATTTT
v_gene: TRBV20-1; abundance: many; j_gene: TRBJ2-1; d_gene: NA; CDR3aa: CSARARDTHSYNEQFF; CDR3nt: TGCAGTGCTAGAGCCCGGGACACCCACTCCTACAATGAGCAGTTCTTC
v_gene: TRBV20-1; abundance: many; j_gene: TRBJ2-7; d_gene: TRBD2; CDR3aa: CSASIAGYEQYF; CDR3nt: TGCAGTGCTAGCATAGCGGGATACGAGCAGTACTTC
v_gene: TRBV19; abundance: NA; j_gene: TRBJ2-1; d_gene: NA; CDR3aa: CASSIIPVSYNEQFF; CDR3nt: TGTGCCAGTAGTATTATACCAGTCTCCTACAATGAGCAGTTCTTC
v_gene: TRBV12-3/TRBV12-4; abundance: once; j_gene: TRBJ1-2; d_gene: TRBD1; CDR3aa: CASRTGQLDYGYTF; CDR3nt: TGTGCCAGCAGAACGGGACAGCTGGACTATGGCTACACCTTC